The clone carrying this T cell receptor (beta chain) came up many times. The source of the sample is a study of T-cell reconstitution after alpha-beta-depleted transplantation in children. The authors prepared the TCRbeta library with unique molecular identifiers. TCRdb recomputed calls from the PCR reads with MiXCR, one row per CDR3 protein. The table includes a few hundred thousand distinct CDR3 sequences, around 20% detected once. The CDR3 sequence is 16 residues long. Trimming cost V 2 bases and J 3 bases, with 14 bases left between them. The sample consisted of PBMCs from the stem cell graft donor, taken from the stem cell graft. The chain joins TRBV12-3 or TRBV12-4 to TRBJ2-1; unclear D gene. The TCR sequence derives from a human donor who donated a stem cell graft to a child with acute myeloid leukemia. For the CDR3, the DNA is TGTGCCAGCAGTTTATTGGTCAGTTGGGGCTACAATGAGCAGTTCTTC. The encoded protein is CASSLLVSWGYNEQFF.